The source of this TCR beta chain is a study of T cell responses to AZD1222 COVID-19 vaccine. Findings and caveats of the study: White British ancestry dominated among donors, who included more females, and clonal diversity was possibly underestimated.

The method was immunoSEQ multiplex PCR; TCRdb's version includes in-frame clones alone and lacks a portion of them. The sample holds 90,000 to 150,000 clones, over 75% seen once. As concerns this clone: What it binds is not known.

This receptor was obtained from an adult in good health. The sequencing used peripheral blood, collected on day 0 of AZD1222 vaccination.

CDR3 DNA sequence: TGTGCCAGCAGCTTAGCTGGGCAGGGGCCAGGGAACGAGCAGTACTTC. Translation: CASSLAGQGPGNEQYF. The rearrangement links TRBV7-9 to TRBJ2-7, with D maybe TRBD1 (6 bases). Germline-derived CDR1 and CDR2 are SEHNR and FQNEAQ (reference sequence). CDR3 length: 16 amino acids. V gave up 0 bases and J gave up 5 bases, with 17 bases separating them.